This T cell receptor (beta chain) was captured by sequencing in a study of cytomegalovirus exposure and HLA in healthy donors. Turning to the study itself: An early data release held 79 million or so unique TCRs from HLA-typed donors.

General study results and limits: Listed as cytomegalovirus-associated were 164 TCR beta chains. The majority of TCR sequences were rare, yet some public TCRs appeared in many donors.

Both 60 Vbeta primers and 13 Jbeta primers went into the PCR. In the source study's methods: As a later analysis found, there were approximately 80 million unique TCR beta chains, of which roughly 11 million were shared. Libraries were prepared by immunoSEQ multiplex PCR; TCRdb keeps only in-frame clonotypes and omits some of them. V, J and clone size are those of that table, while D and trimming were read from the DNA. Of about 77,000 clones in the sample, around 82% were seen once. With respect to this clone: The antigen remains undetermined.

This TCR derives from a man aged 35 to 55 in good health and CMV-seronegative. Material: PBMCs.

The CDR3 nucleotides read TGTGCCAGCAGCTTAGCGAGGCAGAAACAAGAGACCCAGTACTTC. The encoded protein is CASSLARQKQETQYF. The V and J genes are TRBV7-9 and TRBJ2-5; D gene uncertain. The germline V gene encodes CDR1 SEHNR and CDR2 FQNEAQ (reference sequence). The length of the CDR3 is 15 residues. Trimming shortened V by 0 bases and J by 2 bases, and 10 bases separated the two germline ends.